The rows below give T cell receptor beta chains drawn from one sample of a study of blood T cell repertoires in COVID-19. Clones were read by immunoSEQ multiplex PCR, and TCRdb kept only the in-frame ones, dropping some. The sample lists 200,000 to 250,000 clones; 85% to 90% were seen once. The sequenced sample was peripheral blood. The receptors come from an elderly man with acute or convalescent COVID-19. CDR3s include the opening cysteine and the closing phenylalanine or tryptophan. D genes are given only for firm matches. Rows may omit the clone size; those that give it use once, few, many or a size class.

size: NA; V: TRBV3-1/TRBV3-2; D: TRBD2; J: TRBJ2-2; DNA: TGTGCCAGCACCCGGGGACTAGCCCTAACTAGTGCCGGGGAGCTGTTTTTT; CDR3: CASTRGLALTSAGELFF
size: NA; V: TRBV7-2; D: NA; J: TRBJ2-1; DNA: TGTGCCAGCAGCTTAGCCTCCTGGGCCAATGAGCAGTTCTTC; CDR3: CASSLASWANEQFF
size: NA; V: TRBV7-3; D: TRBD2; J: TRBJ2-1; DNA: TGTGCCAGCAGCTTCGCGGGAGGGCGGGCGAATGAGCAGTTCTTC; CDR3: CASSFAGGRANEQFF
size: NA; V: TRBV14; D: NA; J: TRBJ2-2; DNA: TGTGCCAGCAGCCACCCCCGGGACTCGAACACCGGGGAGCTGTTTTTT; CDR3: CASSHPRDSNTGELFF
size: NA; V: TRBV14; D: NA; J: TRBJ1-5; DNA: TGTGCCAGCAGCCCAGGGCCTGGGGATCAGCCCCAGCATTTT; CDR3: CASSPGPGDQPQHF
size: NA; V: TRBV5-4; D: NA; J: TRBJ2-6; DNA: TGTGCCAGCAGCTTGGCACCGACAGACTCTGGGGCCAACGTCCTGACTTTC; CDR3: CASSLAPTDSGANVLTF
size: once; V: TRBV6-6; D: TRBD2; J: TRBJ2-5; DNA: TGTGCCAGCAGTTACGATGGCGGGAGAGGGGAGACCCAGTACTTC; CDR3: CASSYDGGRGETQYF
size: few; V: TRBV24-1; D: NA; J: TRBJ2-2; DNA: TGTGCCACCAGTGATTTGCGAGGGAAGAGGGACACCGGGGAGCTGTTTTTT; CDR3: CATSDLRGKRDTGELFF
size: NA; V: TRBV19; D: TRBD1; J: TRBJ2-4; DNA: TGTGCCAGTAGCGGACAGGGGTCAAACATTCAGTACTTC; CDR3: CASSGQGSNIQYF
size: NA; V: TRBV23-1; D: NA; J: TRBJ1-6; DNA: TGCGCCAGCAGTCAATCAGGGGCTGGTAATTCACCCCTCCACTTT; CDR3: CASSQSGAGNSPLHF
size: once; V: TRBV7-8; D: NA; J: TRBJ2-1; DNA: TGTGCCAGCAGCTTAGCTGGCGGGCAAGAGCTTAGTGAGCAGTTCTTC; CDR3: CASSLAGGQELSEQFF
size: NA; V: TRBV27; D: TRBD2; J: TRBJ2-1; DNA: TGTGCCAGCAGTAAGGAACTAGCGGGACGTATTGGAGAGAATGAGCAGTTCTTC; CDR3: CASSKELAGRIGENEQFF
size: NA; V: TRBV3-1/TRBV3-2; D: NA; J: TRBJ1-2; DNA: TGTGCCAGCAGCCAAGATTTCACTTTTTCCTATGGCTACACCTTC; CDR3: CASSQDFTFSYGYTF
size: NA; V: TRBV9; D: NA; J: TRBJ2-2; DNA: TGTGCCAGCAGCGTAGATTTTAACAGACCATCGAACACCGGGGAGCTGTTTTTT; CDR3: CASSVDFNRPSNTGELFF
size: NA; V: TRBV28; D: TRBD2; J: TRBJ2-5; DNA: TGTGCCAGCAGCCCCGGGGGGAGCGATCGGGAGACCCAGTACTTC; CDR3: CASSPGGSDRETQYF
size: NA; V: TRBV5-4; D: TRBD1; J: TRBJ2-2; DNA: TGTGCCAGCACCTTGAGGGGGCAGGACACCGGGGAGCTGTTTTTT; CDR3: CASTLRGQDTGELFF
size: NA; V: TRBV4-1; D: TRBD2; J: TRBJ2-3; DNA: TGCGCCAGCAGCCAAGACGGAGGGCGGGGGGCACGGGCAGGTTGGTCGCAGTATTTT; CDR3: CASSQDGGRGARAGWSQYF
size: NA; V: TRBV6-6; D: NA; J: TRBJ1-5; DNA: TGTGCCAGCAGTTACTCGGAGAGCAATCAGCCCCAGCATTTT; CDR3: CASSYSESNQPQHF
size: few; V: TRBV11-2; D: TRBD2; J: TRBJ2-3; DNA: TGTGCCAGCAGCTTCCGACTAGCGGGGGGCACAGATACGCAGTATTTT; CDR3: CASSFRLAGGTDTQYF
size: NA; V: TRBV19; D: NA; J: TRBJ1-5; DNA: TGTGCCAGTAGTATTCTAAACGAGGACAATCAGCCCCAGCATTTT; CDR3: CASSILNEDNQPQHF
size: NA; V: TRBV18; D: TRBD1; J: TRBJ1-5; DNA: TGTGCCAGCTCACCCGGACAGGGGTCACCTTTTAATCAGCCCCAGCATTTT; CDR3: CASSPGQGSPFNQPQHF
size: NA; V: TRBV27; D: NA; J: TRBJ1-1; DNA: TGTGCCAGCAGGCCGTCAGGACAAATGAACACTGAAGCTTTCTTT; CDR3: CASRPSGQMNTEAFF
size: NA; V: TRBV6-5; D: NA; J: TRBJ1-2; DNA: TGTGCCAGCAGTTTTGGACAGAACTATGGCTACACCTTC; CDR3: CASSFGQNYGYTF
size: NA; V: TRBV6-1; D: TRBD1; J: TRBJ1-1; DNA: TGTGCCAGCAGTGAAACTCGAAAGGGACAGGGTGAAGCTTTCTTT; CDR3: CASSETRKGQGEAFF
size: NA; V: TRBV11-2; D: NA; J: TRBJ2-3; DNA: TGTGCCAGCAGCTTCGTAGGGGGTCTGGAAGATACGCAGTATTTT; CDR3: CASSFVGGLEDTQYF
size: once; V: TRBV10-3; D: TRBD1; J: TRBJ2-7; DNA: TGTGCCATCTCGCCCGACGGACAGGCCTCCTACGAGCAGTACTTC; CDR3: CAISPDGQASYEQYF
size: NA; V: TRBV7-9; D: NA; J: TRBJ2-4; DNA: TGTGCCAGCAGCTTAAGCACAGAGATGATTCAGTACTTC; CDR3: CASSLSTEMIQYF
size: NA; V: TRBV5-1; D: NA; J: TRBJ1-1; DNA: TGCGCCAGCAGCCCGGGGGACGAACTATACACTGAAGCTTTCTTT; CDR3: CASSPGDELYTEAFF
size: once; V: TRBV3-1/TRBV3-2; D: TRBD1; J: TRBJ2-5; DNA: TGTGCCAGCACTCGACAGGGTCAAGAGACCCAGTACTTC; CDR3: CASTRQGQETQYF
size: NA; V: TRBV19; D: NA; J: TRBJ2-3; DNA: TGTGCCAGTAGTATTATTTCGGCAGGCCCAGATACGCAGTATTTT; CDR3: CASSIISAGPDTQYF
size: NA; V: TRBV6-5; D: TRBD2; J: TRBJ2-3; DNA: TGTGCCAGCAGTACCGGACTAGCGGGACCAGATACGCAGTATTTT; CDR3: CASSTGLAGPDTQYF
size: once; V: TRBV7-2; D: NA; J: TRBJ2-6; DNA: TGTGCCAGCAGCTTAGTTGGCAGGGTCGGGGCCAACGTCCTGACTTTC; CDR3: CASSLVGRVGANVLTF